This T cell receptor (beta chain) was captured by sequencing in a study of blood T cell repertoires in COVID-19. Method: immunoSEQ multiplex PCR; TCRdb's copy keeps in-frame clones and lacks some. The sample includes some 230,000 clones, around 80% of them seen just once. V shed 2 bases, J shed 4 bases, and the junction held 5 bases outside the gene matches. This CDR3 spans 15 amino acids. Germline V lookup: CDR1 SGHDT, CDR2 YYEEEE. This TCR was recovered from a man aged 35 to 55 who had recovered from COVID-19. V gene TRBV5-6 combines with J gene TRBJ1-2; 10 nucleotides agree with TRBD1. The sample comprised PBMCs or T cells enriched from blood (not recorded which). In DNA form, the CDR3 reads TGTGCCAGCAGCTTAATCCGGGACAGGGGCTATGGCTACACCTTC. It specifies CASSLIRDRGYGYTF.